Presented here are 9 T cell receptor beta chains from one specimen sequenced in a study of PD-L1 blockade in urothelial cancer. Some clones are missing from TCRdb's copy, which holds only in-frame ones; the method was immunoSEQ multiplex PCR. The sample yields 85,000 to 130,000 clones, about 89% seen once. The sequences come from PBMCs, collected around atezolizumab (anti-PD-L1) treatment. All receptors come from a woman older than 75 with urothelial cancer.

A few counts support this clone. This chain joins TRBV9 and TRBJ1-1; unclear D gene. Germline CDR1 and CDR2: SGDLS and YYNGEE. Deletions cut 4 bases from V and 3 bases from J, with 13 bases between. The CDR3 totals 14 residues. The CDR3 sequence is CASSIGSVDTEAFF. The CDR3 DNA sequence: TGTGCCAGCAGCATAGGGTCAGTGGACACTGAAGCTTTCTTT.

The chain couples TRBV7-9 to TRBJ2-1; unclear D gene. Germline loops: CDR1 SEHNR, CDR2 FQNEAQ (reference sequence). The CDR3 sequence is 12 residues long. V was pared by 5 bases and J by 9 bases, with 11 bases between. The DNA for the CDR3 is TGTGCCAGCAGCGACTTGGCCAGTGAGCAGTTCTTC. Translating it yields CASSDLASEQFF. The full variable domain, rest sourced from reference TRBV7-9 and TRBJ2-1, is DTGVSQNPRHKITKRGQNVTFRCDPISEHNRLYWYRQTLGQGPEFLTYFQNEAQLEKSRLLSDRFSAERPKGSFSTLEIQRTEQGDSAMYLCASSDLASEQFFGPGTRLTVL.

The rearrangement links TRBV7-2 to TRBJ2-1; 7 nucleotides align to TRBD1. CDR1 SGHTA and CDR2 FQGNSA come from the germline V gene. V shed 1 base, J shed 5 bases, and the junction held 2 bases outside the gene matches. The CDR3 is 14 residues long. The CDR3 DNA sequence: TGTGCCAGCAGCTTAGGACAGGGCAACAATGAGCAGTTCTTC. Amino acid sequence: CASSLGQGNNEQFF.

This chain links TRBV2 with TRBJ2-7; 11 nucleotides match TRBD2. V was clipped by 7 bases and J by 3 bases; unmatched bases: 8. The CDR3 is made up of 15 amino acids. CDR1 is SNHLY, CDR2 FYNNEI, per germline. Here the CDR3 reads CASTIGTSGNYEQYF. CDR3 sequence (DNA): TGTGCCAGCACTATTGGGACTAGCGGAAACTACGAGCAGTACTTC.

This chain joins TRBV7-8 and TRBJ1-5; D may be TRBD1 (6 bases). Per the germline V gene, CDR1 is SGHVS and CDR2 is FQNEAQ. V was pared by 2 bases and J by 5 bases, with 7 bases between. CDR3 length equals 13 residues. Written as DNA, the CDR3 is TGTGCCAGCAGCTTATCAGGGGATCAGCCCCAGCATTTT. Amino acid sequence: CASSLSGDQPQHF.

The chain's CDR3 is CASSSTGPQETQYF. The DNA for the CDR3 is TGCGCCAGCAGCTCGACAGGGCCCCAAGAGACCCAGTACTTC. The chain recombines TRBV5-1 with TRBJ2-5, with TRBD1 identical over 7 bases. CDR3 size: 14 residues. Germline trimming cut 3 bases from V and 1 base from J; bases unmatched to any gene: 3. Per germline, CDR1 SGHRS and CDR2 YFSETQ.

The V and J genes are TRBV2 and TRBJ2-2; 7 bases are shared with TRBD2. The CDR3 extends over 15 amino acids. From germline, CDR1 is SNHLY and CDR2 FYNNEI. The J segment lost 4 bases and the V segment lost 4 bases, leaving 6 bases of the junction unmatched. CDR3 nucleotide sequence: TGTGCCAGCAGTGTCGAGACTAGCAGCACCGGGGAGCTGTTTTTT. Amino acid sequence: CASSVETSSTGELFF.

J is TRBJ2-1 and V is TRBV5-4, with TRBD1 matching 9 bases. This CDR3 is built from 14 residues. CDR1 SGHNT and CDR2 YYREEE come from the germline V gene (reference sequence). V gave up 0 bases and J gave up 14 bases; unmatched junction bases: 9. The CDR3 nucleotides read TGTGCCAGCAGCTTGGCCAACAGGGACAGGGAGGAGTTCTTC. Its translation is CASSLANRDREEFF.

V usage is TRBV11-2 and J usage is TRBJ1-2; 7 bases line up with TRBD1. This CDR3 comprises 17 residues. CDR1 is SGHAT and CDR2 is FQNNGV in the germline V gene. Germline trimming cut 4 bases from V and 4 bases from J; bases unmatched to any gene: 15. The CDR3 DNA follows: TGTGCCAGCAGCTCAACCCGGGACAGCCTTCCCGGCTATGGCTACACCTTC. Translating gives CASSSTRDSLPGYGYTF.